What follows are 5 T cell receptor beta chains derived from one specimen sequenced in a study of shared T cell receptors in the human thymus. Data came from immunoSEQ multiplex PCR; TCRdb stores just in-frame clones and leaves some out. The sample contains approximately 660,000 clones, around 89% of which appear only once. This sample also belongs to another study, concerning human thymus T cells.

The sequenced sample was thymocytes. The receptor set was obtained from a boy in the first two years of life with a congenital heart defect.

This chain uses TRBV4-2 with TRBJ1-5; 7 bases align to TRBD1. The germline V gene encodes CDR1 LGHNA and CDR2 YNFKEQ. V was clipped by 0 bases and J by 2 bases; unmatched bases: 19. The CDR3 contains 21 residues. CDR3 in amino acids: CASSQEDGAPNGQEGNQPQHF. For the CDR3, the DNA is TGTGCCAGCAGCCAAGAGGATGGGGCCCCCAATGGACAGGAAGGCAATCAGCCCCAGCATTTT.

This chain uses TRBV7-8 with TRBJ2-3, with TRBD2 matching over 8 bases. The CDR3 spans 18 residues. The J segment lost 6 bases and the V segment lost 7 bases, leaving 21 bases of the junction unmatched. CDR1 and CDR2 from the germline V gene are SGHVS and FQNEAQ. The CDR3 region has the DNA TGTGCCAGCACCGTAACAGGGAGCCCGGGACTAGGTCGCGATACGCAGTATTTT. This codes for CASTVTGSPGLGRDTQYF.

This rearrangement joins TRBV28 to TRBJ2-7, with 7 bases aligning to TRBD2. This CDR3 has 16 residues. Unmatched junction bases numbered 9, after V lost 2 bases and J lost 2 bases. Per germline, CDR1 MDHEN and CDR2 SYDVKM. For the CDR3, the DNA is TGTGCCAGCAGTTTAAGGTGCGGGAGTAGGACCTACGAGCAGTACTTC. Amino acids: CASSLRCGSRTYEQYF.

The genes are TRBV6-5 and TRBJ1-1; 9 positions match TRBD1. CDR1 is MNHEY, CDR2 SVGAGI, per germline. The CDR3 runs to 15 residues. J gave up 4 bases and V 6 bases, and 9 bases lay outside the gene matches. CDR3 region: CASRAGQGRSTEAFF. CDR3 nucleotides: TGTGCCAGCAGAGCGGGACAGGGCAGAAGCACTGAAGCTTTCTTT.

The chain links TRBV16 to TRBJ1-2, with 8 bases matching TRBD1. The CDR3 length is 18 residues. Trimming at V came to 0 bases and at J to 5 bases, leaving 14 bases not matched to a gene. Germline CDR1 KGHSY, CDR2 FQNENV. The CDR3 DNA follows: TGTGCCAGCAGCCAATCTATCCGGGAAGGTCGACAGGGGTATGGCTACACCTTC. It encodes CASSQSIREGRQGYGYTF.